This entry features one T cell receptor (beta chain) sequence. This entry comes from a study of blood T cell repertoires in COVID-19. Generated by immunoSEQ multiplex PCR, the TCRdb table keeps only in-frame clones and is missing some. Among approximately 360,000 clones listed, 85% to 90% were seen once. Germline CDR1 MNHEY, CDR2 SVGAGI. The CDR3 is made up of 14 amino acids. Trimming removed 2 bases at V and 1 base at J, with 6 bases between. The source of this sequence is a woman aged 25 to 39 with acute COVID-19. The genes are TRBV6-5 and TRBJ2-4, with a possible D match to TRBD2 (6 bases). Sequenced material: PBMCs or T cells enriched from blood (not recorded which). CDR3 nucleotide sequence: TGTGCCAGCAGTTACGGGGGGGCCAAAAACATTCAGTACTTC. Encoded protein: CASSYGGAKNIQYF.